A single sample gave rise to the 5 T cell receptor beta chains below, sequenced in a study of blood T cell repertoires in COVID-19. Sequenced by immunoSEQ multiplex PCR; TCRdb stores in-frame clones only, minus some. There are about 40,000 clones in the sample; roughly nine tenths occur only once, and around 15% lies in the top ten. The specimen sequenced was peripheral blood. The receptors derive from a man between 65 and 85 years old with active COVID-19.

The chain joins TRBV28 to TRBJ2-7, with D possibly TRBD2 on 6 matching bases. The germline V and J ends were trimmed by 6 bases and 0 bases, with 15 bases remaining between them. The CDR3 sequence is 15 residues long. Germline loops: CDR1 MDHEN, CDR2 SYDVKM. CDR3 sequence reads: CASSSGGGISYEQYF. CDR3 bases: TGTGCCAGCAGCTCGGGCGGAGGGATCTCCTACGAGCAGTACTTC.

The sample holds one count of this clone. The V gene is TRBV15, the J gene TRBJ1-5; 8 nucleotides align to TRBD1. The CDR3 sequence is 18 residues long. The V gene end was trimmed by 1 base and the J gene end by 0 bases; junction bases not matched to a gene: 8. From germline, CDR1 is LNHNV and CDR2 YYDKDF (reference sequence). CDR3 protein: CATSRGLRTGISNQPQHF. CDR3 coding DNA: TGTGCCACCAGCAGAGGGTTACGGACAGGGATTAGCAATCAGCCCCAGCATTTT.

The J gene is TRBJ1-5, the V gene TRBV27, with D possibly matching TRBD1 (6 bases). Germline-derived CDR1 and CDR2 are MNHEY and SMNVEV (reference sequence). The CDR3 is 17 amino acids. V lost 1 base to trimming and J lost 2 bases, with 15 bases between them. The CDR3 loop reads CASSLWGGSRGNQPQHF. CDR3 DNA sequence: TGTGCCAGCAGTTTATGGGGGGGCAGCAGGGGCAATCAGCCCCAGCATTTT.

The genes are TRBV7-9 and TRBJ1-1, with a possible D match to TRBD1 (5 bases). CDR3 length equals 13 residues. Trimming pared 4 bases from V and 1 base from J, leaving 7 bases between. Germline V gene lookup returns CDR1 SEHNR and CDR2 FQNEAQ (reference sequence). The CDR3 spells CASSSTGNTEAFF. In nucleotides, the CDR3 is TGTGCCAGCAGCTCCACAGGGAACACTGAAGCTTTCTTT.

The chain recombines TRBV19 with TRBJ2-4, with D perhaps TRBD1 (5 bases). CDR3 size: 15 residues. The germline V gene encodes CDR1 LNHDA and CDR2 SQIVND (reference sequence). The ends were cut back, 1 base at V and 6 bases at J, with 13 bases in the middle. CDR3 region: CASSIVEAGRNIQYF. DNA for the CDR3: TGTGCCAGTAGTATAGTCGAGGCAGGGCGAAACATTCAGTACTTC.